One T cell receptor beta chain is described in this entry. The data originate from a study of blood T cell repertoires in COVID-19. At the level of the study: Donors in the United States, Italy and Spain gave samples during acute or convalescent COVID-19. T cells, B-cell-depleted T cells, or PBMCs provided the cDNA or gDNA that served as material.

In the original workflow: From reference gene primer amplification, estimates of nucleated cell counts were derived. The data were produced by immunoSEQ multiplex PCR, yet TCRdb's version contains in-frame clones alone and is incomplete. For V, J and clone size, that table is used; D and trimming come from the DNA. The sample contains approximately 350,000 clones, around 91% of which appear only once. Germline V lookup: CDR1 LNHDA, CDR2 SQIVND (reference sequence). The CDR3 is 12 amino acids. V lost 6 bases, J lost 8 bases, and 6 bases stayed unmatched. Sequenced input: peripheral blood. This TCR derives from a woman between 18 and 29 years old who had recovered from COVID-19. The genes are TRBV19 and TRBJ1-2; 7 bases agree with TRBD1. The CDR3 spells CASSATGVGYTF. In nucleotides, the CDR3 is TGTGCCAGTAGCGCTACAGGGGTAGGCTACACCTTC.